The sequence of this TCR beta chain was determined in a study of beta chain features in type 1 diabetes. Study-wide points: Type 1 diabetes patients had TCRB CDR3s that were shorter (moderately but significantly so) in all four CD4+ subsets.

The germline V gene has CDR1 MDHEN and CDR2 SYDVKM. V shed 2 bases and J shed 0 bases, with 10 bases lying between them. The CDR3 is made up of 15 amino acids. A word on this clone: Antigen specificity is unknown.

Every isolated RNA sample was fully reverse transcribed, so sequencing captured expressed TCRB transcripts. Repertoires were generated with immunoSEQ multiplex PCR, while TCRdb's copy carries only in-frame clones and drops some. The data hold 60,000 to 75,000 clones, with just under 50% observed a single time. This clonotype was obtained from a man aged 30 to 45 with type 1 diabetes. The sequenced sample consisted of central memory CD4+ T cells from blood. This chain uses TRBV28 with TRBJ1-1; D gene uncertain. The DNA for the CDR3 is TGTGCCAGCAGTTTAAGTAGCACCTTGAACACTGAAGCTTTCTTT. This translates into CASSLSSTLNTEAFF. The full variable domain, with the rest looked up from reference TRBV28 and TRBJ1-1, is DVKVTQSSRYLVKRTGEKVFLECVQDMDHENMFWYRQDPGLGLRLIYFSYDVKMKEKGDIPEGYSVSREKKERFSLILESASTNQTSMYLCASSLSSTLNTEAFFGQGTRLTVV.